This T cell receptor (beta chain) came from a study of cytomegalovirus exposure and HLA in healthy donors. About the study: Membership in the Caucasian-associated ancestry cluster was found for about four fifths of nearly 400 genotyped donors. Study results and caveats: Later work showed greater clonal expansion in HLA-associated TCR beta chains than in equally common others.

In the PCR, 60 Vbeta and 13 Jbeta primers were used. The method was immunoSEQ multiplex PCR; TCRdb's version includes in-frame clones alone and lacks a portion of them. The sample includes about 190,000 clones, 84% of them seen just once. This clone turned up a few times. Its antigen is not identified. This sequence was found in a boy younger than 18 in good health and CMV-seronegative. Sequenced input: PBMCs.

DNA of the CDR3: TGTGCCAGCAGCTTATCTAGCGGAGGAGGGACCGGGGAGCTGTTTTTT. Amino acid sequence: CASSLSSGGGTGELFF. The chain employs TRBV7-2 and TRBJ2-2; 7 bases map to TRBD2. V lost 2 bases, J lost 5 bases, and 8 bases stayed unmatched. Germline assignment: CDR1 SGHTA and CDR2 FQGNSA. The length of the CDR3 is 16 residues.